These 32 T cell receptor beta chains share one sample of origin, sequenced in a study of breast tumors, draining lymph nodes, adjacent tissues. The lymph nodes were axillary draining lymph nodes from breast cancer patients. A single record per CDR3 protein comes from TCRdb applying MiXCR to the multiplex PCR reads. This sample carries some 170,000 distinct CDR3 sequences, 25% to 40% of them seen once, and the ten largest clones take about 3.8%. The sequencing input was axillary lymph node tissue. The receptors stem from a female donor with breast cancer. Some clones in this sample may be carry-over from other donors' samples.

This clonotype was seen ten or more times. J is TRBJ1-5 and V is TRBV28; no clear D. V lost 7 bases and J lost 7, with 14 bases in between. The CDR3 is made up of 13 amino acids. CDR1 and CDR2 (germline): MDHEN, SYDVKM. The CDR3 loop reads CASTAPVLQPQHF. The CDR3 coding sequence is TGTGCCAGCACCGCCCCGGTGCTACAGCCCCAGCATTTT.

Concerning this clonotype itself: The junction departs from germline at one end; a sequencing error may be responsible. The chain links TRBV7-3 to TRBJ2-3; 8 nucleotides agree with TRBD2. This CDR3 has 18 residues. Germline V CDR1 and CDR2: SGHTA, FQGTGA. The CDR3, as DNA: TGCGCCAGCAGCTTAACGGGACTAGAAGAACACAGCACACATACGCAGTATTTT. This codes for CASSLTGLEEHSTHTQYF. The whole variable domain, filled in from reference TRBV7-3 and TRBJ2-3, reads GAGVSQTPSNKVTEKGKYVELRCDPISGHTALYWYRQSLGQGPEFLIYFQGTGAADDSGLPNDRFFAVRPEGSVSTLKIQRTERGDSAVYLCASSLTGLEEHSTHTQYFGPGTRLTVL.

A note on this clonotype: A read error may explain this, as a much larger clone is one base away. J is TRBJ2-7 and V is TRBV20-1, with TRBD2 identical over 11 bases. The CDR3 consists of 15 residues. Looked up from germline, CDR1 is DFQATT and CDR2 is SNEGSKA (reference sequence). Trimming took 4 bases from V and 7 from J; bases not matched to a gene: 12. This chain's CDR3 is CSATRTSGLSKEQYF. The CDR3 region has the DNA TGCAGTGCTACCCGGACTAGCGGGCTCTCCAAGGAGCAGTACTTC.

The table lists this clonotype with a few counts. The junction differs from germline at one of its ends, possibly a read error. J is TRBJ2-2 and V is TRBV6-2 or TRBV6-3, with D uncertain. In germline, CDR1 is MNHEY, CDR2 SVGEGT. The length of the CDR3 is 15 residues. The CDR3 DNA sequence: TGTGCCAGCAGTCACTCTAGTGTGGACACCGGGGAGCTGTTTTTT. Translating gives CASSHSSVDTGELFF.

This clonotype was observed at least ten times. The V call is TRBV2, the J call TRBJ1-2, with 8 bases that match TRBD1. Germline CDR1 is SNHLY and CDR2 is FYNNEI. V lost 5 bases to trimming and J lost 4 bases; unmatched junction nucleotides: 3. The CDR3 is 13 residues long. CDR3 sequence reads: CASSPGGSYGYTF. In nucleotides, the CDR3 is TGTGCCAGCAGTCCAGGGGGCTCCTATGGCTACACCTTC. Full variable domain (remainder filled in from reference TRBV2 and TRBJ1-2): EPEVTQTPSHQVTQMGQEVILRCVPISNHLYFYWYRQILGQKVEFLVSFYNNEISEKSEIFDDQFSVERPDGSNFTLKIRSTKLEDSAMYFCASSPGGSYGYTFGSGTRLTVV.

This rearrangement joins TRBV24-1 to TRBJ2-1; TRBD1 matches 9 bases. CDR1 and CDR2 from the germline V gene are KGHDR and SFDVKD. The CDR3 has 12 amino acids. V lost 3 bases, J lost 15 bases, and 5 bases stayed unmatched. The CDR3 is CATSDQGTGTFF. CDR3 nucleotides: TGTGCCACCAGTGATCAAGGGACAGGGACGTTCTTC.

Comments on this clonotype: It may be a read error: a sequence one base away is much more abundant. J is TRBJ2-1 and V is TRBV2; 8 nucleotides align to TRBD1. Germline CDR1 SNHLY, CDR2 FYNNEI. The CDR3 is 14 amino acids. Trimming cost V 5 bases and J 7 bases; bases outside gene matches: 7. The CDR3 region is CASSQRTGKNEQFF. For the CDR3, the DNA is TGTGCCAGCAGTCAAAGGACAGGGAAGAATGAGCAGTTCTTC.

A remark on this clonotype: This clone may be a read error of a much larger clone one base away. This chain uses TRBV2 with TRBJ2-7; D remains ambiguous. Between the trimmed V and J ends, which lost 7 bases and 3 bases, there was a span of 16 bases. The CDR3 spans 14 residues. Germline assignment: CDR1 SNHLY and CDR2 FYNNEI. CDR3 region: CASNGGQSFYEQYF. As DNA, the CDR3 is TGTGCCAGCAACGGTGGTCAGAGCTTCTACGAGCAGTACTTC.

This clonotype was seen many times. The gene calls are TRBV5-1 and TRBJ1-3, with D perhaps matching TRBD1 (6 bases). V was cut by 4 bases and J by 0 bases, with 20 bases left in between. Per germline, CDR1 SGHRS and CDR2 YFSETQ. CDR3 size: 18 residues. The CDR3 is CASSPVGSGHSSGNTIYF. The CDR3 nucleotides are TGCGCCAGCAGCCCCGTTGGGTCGGGACATAGCTCTGGAAACACCATATATTTT.

The table lists this clonotype with many counts. The genes are TRBV7-6 and TRBJ2-5, with D tentatively TRBD2 (6 bases). The V end was cut by 0 bases, the J end by 5 bases, with 10 bases between. Germline CDR1 is SGHVS and CDR2 is FNYEAQ. CDR3 size: 14 residues. CDR3 region: CASSLAKGRETQYF. CDR3 in DNA: TGTGCCAGCAGCTTAGCGAAGGGGAGGGAGACCCAGTACTTC.

This clonotype was observed a handful of times. V gene TRBV28 combines with J gene TRBJ1-5; the match to TRBD1 covers 9 bases. The germline V gene encodes CDR1 MDHEN and CDR2 SYDVKM. The ends lost 4 bases at V and 9 bases at J; junction bases unmatched: 10. The CDR3 spans 15 residues. In DNA form, the CDR3 reads TGTGCCAGCAGTTCTACCCGGACAGGGGCGTCGCCCCAGCATTTT. This sequence encodes CASSSTRTGASPQHF.

V is TRBV6-4 and J is TRBJ1-5, with D hard to call. The CDR3 is 14 residues long. Germline V CDR1 and CDR2: MRHNA, SNTAGT. V lost 3 bases to trimming and J lost 7 bases, with 13 bases between them. Here the CDR3 DNA reads TGTGCCAGCAGTGAACAACCGGTGGGGCAGCCCCAGCATTTT. Protein: CASSEQPVGQPQHF.

The rearrangement links TRBV6-2 or TRBV6-3 to TRBJ1-4; TRBD1 matches at 8 bases. There are 12 residues in the CDR3. After removal of 7 bases from V and 8 bases from J, the junction contained 3 bases not matched to a gene. Germline V gene data show CDR1 as MNHEY and CDR2 as SVGEGT. The CDR3 nucleotides are TGTGCCAGCAAGACAGGGGAGGAAAAACTGTTTTTT. Amino acid sequence: CASKTGEEKLFF.

The gene calls are TRBV9 and TRBJ2-2; no definite D call. The CDR3 contains 21 residues. V lost 0 bases and J 4 bases, leaving 28 bases between the germline ends. CDR1 SGDLS and CDR2 YYNGEE come from the germline V gene. The CDR3 loop reads CASSVGTSVYEQGSVTGELFF. In DNA form, the CDR3 reads TGTGCCAGCAGCGTAGGGACGAGTGTGTACGAGCAAGGATCCGTCACCGGGGAGCTGTTTTTT.

With respect to this clonotype: A much larger clone sits a single nucleotide away, making a read error possible. V is TRBV3-1 and J is TRBJ1-2; TRBD1 is a possible D gene (5 bases). CDR3 length: 15 residues. The V gene's germline CDR1 is LGHDT and CDR2 YNNKEL (reference sequence). V shed 4 bases and J shed 5 bases, with 17 bases lying between them. The CDR3 coding sequence is TGTGCCAGCAGCCGCTCGGGGGAGGGCCTTTATGGCTACACCTTC. Its protein is CASSRSGEGLYGYTF.

This clonotype was picked up many times. The genes are TRBV20-1 and TRBJ2-1; D uncertain. The CDR3 covers 14 residues. Germline V gene data show CDR1 as DFQATT and CDR2 as SNEGSKA (reference sequence). Trimming shortened V by 3 bases and J by 1 base, and 10 bases separated the two germline ends. As DNA, the CDR3 is TGCAGTGCTAGTTCGGCGGCTTCCTACAATGAGCAGTTCTTC. This gives the protein CSASSAASYNEQFF.

On this clonotype itself: The germline gene is not matched at one end of the junction; a read error may be the cause. This sequence joins TRBV6-2 or TRBV6-3 and TRBJ2-3; the match to TRBD2 covers 11 bases. The CDR3 has 19 amino acids. Germline V lookup: CDR1 MNHEY, CDR2 SVGEGT. CDR3 protein: CASSHSKSLAGDITDTQYF. The CDR3 DNA is TGTGCCAGCAGTCACTCGAAATCACTAGCGGGGGACATCACAGATACGCAGTATTTT.

This clonotype has at least ten counts. The V and J genes are TRBV5-1 and TRBJ2-2, with 7 nucleotides matching TRBD1. V trimming: 3 bases; J trimming: 5 bases; junction bases outside the gene matches: 4. CDR3 length: 14 residues. Germline loops: CDR1 SGHRS, CDR2 YFSETQ. CDR3 coding DNA: TGCGCCAGCAGCTACAGGGGTGGGACCGGGGAGCTGTTTTTT. The encoded protein is CASSYRGGTGELFF.

This clonotype was seen at least ten times. The V and J genes are TRBV3-1 and TRBJ1-2; perhaps TRBD1 as D (5 bases). Germline V lookup: CDR1 LGHDT, CDR2 YNNKEL (reference sequence). CDR3 size: 13 residues. V was trimmed by 4 bases and J by 5 bases, leaving 11 bases between them. The CDR3 spells CASSPGGRYGYTF. CDR3 bases: TGTGCCAGCAGCCCTGGGGGGAGATATGGCTACACCTTC.

This clonotype was seen at least ten times. The chain has TRBV7-9 and TRBJ2-2; TRBD2 might be the D (8 bases). CDR1 and CDR2 from the germline V gene are SEHNR and FQNEAQ (reference sequence). The CDR3 has 15 residues. V lost 11 bases and J lost 4, with 20 bases in between. Here the CDR3 DNA reads TGTGCCGGCCGATCAGGGGGGACTAGCACCGGGGAGCTGTTTTTT. The encoded protein is CAGRSGGTSTGELFF.

About this clonotype itself: At one end the junction does not follow the germline gene, possibly because of a read error. The genes are TRBV19 and TRBJ1-1; no firm D call. CDR1 and CDR2 (germline): LNHDA, SQIVND (reference sequence). The CDR3 length is 10 residues. CDR3 protein: CASGWTGAFF. CDR3 in DNA: TGTGCCAGTGGATGGACTGGAGCTTTCTTT.

This clonotype was counted at least ten times. The chain is built from TRBV7-2 and TRBJ1-6, with unresolved D. The CDR3 contains 15 residues. CDR1 and CDR2 from the germline V gene are SGHTA and FQGNSA. The V end lost 1 base, the J end lost 3 bases, and 7 bases lay between the germline ends. CDR3 nucleotides: TGTGCCAGCAGCTTAGGGAGCAGCTATAATTCACCCCTCCACTTT. This codes for CASSLGSSYNSPLHF.

In its sample, this clonotype was seen many times. V gene TRBV19 combines with J gene TRBJ2-7, with 11 bases lining up with TRBD1. Trimming removed 7 bases from V and 4 bases from J; junction bases left unmatched: 30. The germline V gene has CDR1 LNHDA and CDR2 SQIVND (reference sequence). The CDR3 has 22 residues. CDR3 coding DNA: TGTGCCAGTAATGCCTGGACAGGGGGCTCGTTTTTAAGGCGACCGGAGAGATACGAGCAGTACTTC. It specifies CASNAWTGGSFLRRPERYEQYF. The variable domain in full, completed from reference TRBV19 and TRBJ2-7, reads DGGITQSPKYLFRKEGQNVTLSCEQNLNHDAMYWYRQDPGQGLRLIYYSQIVNDFQKGDIAEGYSVSREKKESFPLTVTSAQKNPTAFYLCASNAWTGGSFLRRPERYEQYFGPGTRLTVT.

There are many counts of this clonotype. The chain combines TRBV6-1 with TRBJ1-5; D unclear. Trimming stripped 7 bases from V and 5 bases from J, with 9 bases between. The CDR3 length is 12 residues. Germline loops: CDR1 MNHNS, CDR2 SASEGT. The CDR3 sequence: CASNNPDQPQHF. In DNA, the CDR3 is TGTGCCAGCAATAACCCCGATCAGCCCCAGCATTTT.

This chain uses TRBV5-1 with TRBJ2-3; TRBD2 aligns across 9 bases. V lost 0 bases, J lost 1 base, and 6 bases stayed unmatched. CDR1 is SGHRS, CDR2 YFSETQ, per germline. The CDR3 extends over 17 amino acids. The CDR3 is CASSLGLTSGRTDTQYF. As DNA, the CDR3 is TGCGCCAGCAGCTTGGGCCTGACTAGCGGCCGCACAGATACGCAGTATTTT. Filled out from reference TRBV5-1 and TRBJ2-3, the complete variable domain reads KAGVTQTPRYLIKTRGQQVTLSCSPISGHRSVSWYQQTPGQGLQFLFEYFSETQRNKGNFPGRFSGRQFSNSRSEMNVSTLELGDSALYLCASSLGLTSGRTDTQYFGPGTRLTVL.

As regards this clonotype: The junction does not match germline at one end; this may be a read error. This chain uses TRBV30 with TRBJ2-3; D uncertain. The germline V gene has CDR1 GTSNPN and CDR2 SVGIG (reference sequence). The CDR3 runs to 15 residues. The CDR3 protein is CAWSLIRFGTVTQYF. The CDR3 coding sequence is TGTGCCTGGAGTTTAATAAGGTTTGGAACAGTTACGCAGTATTTT.

V and J are TRBV13 and TRBJ2-1; 11 bases map to TRBD2. The germline V gene encodes CDR1 PRHDT and CDR2 FYEKMQ (reference sequence). This CDR3 spans 16 amino acids. V lost 2 bases, J lost 2 bases, and 2 bases stayed unmatched. The CDR3 region has the DNA TGTGCCAGCAGCTTACCTAGCGGGAGGACCTACAATGAGCAGTTCTTC. It codes for CASSLPSGRTYNEQFF. Full variable domain (remainder filled in from reference TRBV13 and TRBJ2-1): AAGVIQSPRHLIKEKRETATLKCYPIPRHDTVYWYQQGPGQDPQFLISFYEKMQSDKGSIPDRFSAQQFSDYHSELNMSSLELGDSALYFCASSLPSGRTYNEQFFGPGTRLTVL.

As regards this clonotype: Because the CDR3's place on the DNA is in doubt, the DNA is left out and the CDR3 is given as listed by TCRdb. The chain has TRBV9 and TRBJ2-7; TRBD1, the D gene given by the table, was not confirmed from the DNA. 21 amino acids form the CDR3, both terminal residues included. Germline CDR1 and CDR2: SGDLS and YYNGEE. This chain's CDR3 is CASSIYLCSVGLDRGKNEQYF.

Only a few counts were recorded for this clonotype. An end of the junction differs from the germline gene, which may be a read error. This rearrangement joins TRBV7-8 to TRBJ1-2; the D gene is possibly TRBD1 (6 bases). The CDR3 has 15 residues. CDR1 is SGHVS, CDR2 FQNEAQ, per germline. This CDR3 is CASSFDRWGNYGYPF. The CDR3 DNA is TGTGCCAGCAGCTTCGACAGGTGGGGAAACTATGGCTACCCCTTC. Using reference TRBV7-8 and TRBJ1-2 for the parts outside the CDR3, the full variable domain is GAGVSQSPRYKVAKRGQDVALRCDPISGHVSLFWYQQALGQGPEFLTYFQNEAQLDKSGLPSDRFFAERPEGSVSTLKIQRTQQEDSAVYLCASSFDRWGNYGYPFGSGTRLTVV.

Regarding this clonotype: This sequence may be a read error, since a much larger clone differs from it by one base. The gene calls are TRBV5-8 and TRBJ2-4; 7 nucleotides match TRBD2. This CDR3 has 16 amino acids. Looked up from germline, CDR1 is SGHTS and CDR2 is YDEGEE. The CDR3 DNA follows: TGTGCCAGCAGTGGAAAGCGGGATCTAGCCAAAGACATTCAGTACTTC. This sequence encodes CASSGKRDLAKDIQYF.

Ten or more counts support this clonotype. The chain is built from TRBV30 and TRBJ1-2; weak D call: TRBD1 (6 bases). CDR3 length equals 15 residues. V was pared by 0 bases and J by 3 bases, with 14 bases between. Germline V gene data show CDR1 as GTSNPN and CDR2 as SVGIG (reference sequence). The CDR3 nucleotides read TGTGCCTGGAGTGTACCGGGACAAGAACACTATGGCTACACCTTC. Amino acids: CAWSVPGQEHYGYTF.

This clonotype occurred many times. The rearrangement joins TRBV5-4 to TRBJ2-7; 9 bases are shared with TRBD2. The length of the CDR3 is 14 residues. With 5 bases clipped from V and 1 base from J, the junction kept 4 bases outside the gene matches. Germline CDR1 SGHNT, CDR2 YYREEE (reference sequence). The CDR3 loop reads CASRKAGGSYEQYF. The CDR3, as DNA: TGTGCCAGCAGGAAAGCGGGGGGTTCCTACGAGCAGTACTTC.